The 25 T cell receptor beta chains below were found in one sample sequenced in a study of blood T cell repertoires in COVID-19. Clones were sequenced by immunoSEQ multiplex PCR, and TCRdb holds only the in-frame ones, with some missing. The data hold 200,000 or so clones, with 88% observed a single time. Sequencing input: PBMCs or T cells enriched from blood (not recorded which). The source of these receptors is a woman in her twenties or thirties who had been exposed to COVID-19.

Here the CDR3 DNA reads TGTGCCAGCAGCCGACAGGCTCATGGCTACACCTTC. It is translated as CASSRQAHGYTF. The chain joins TRBV3-1 (or the pseudogene TRBV3-2) to TRBJ1-2, with TRBD1 as a possible D gene (6 bases). Trimming took off 4 bases at V and 6 bases at J, with 9 bases between the two ends. The CDR3 runs 12 residues. The germline CDR1 and CDR2 sequences are LGHDT and YNNKEL (reference sequence).

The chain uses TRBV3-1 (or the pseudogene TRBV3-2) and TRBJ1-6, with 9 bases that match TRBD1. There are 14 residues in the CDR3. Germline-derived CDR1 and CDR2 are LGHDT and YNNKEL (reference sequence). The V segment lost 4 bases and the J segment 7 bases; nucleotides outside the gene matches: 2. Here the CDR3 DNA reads TGTGCCAGCAGCCCCGGGACAGGGAATTCACCCCTCCACTTT. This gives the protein CASSPGTGNSPLHF.

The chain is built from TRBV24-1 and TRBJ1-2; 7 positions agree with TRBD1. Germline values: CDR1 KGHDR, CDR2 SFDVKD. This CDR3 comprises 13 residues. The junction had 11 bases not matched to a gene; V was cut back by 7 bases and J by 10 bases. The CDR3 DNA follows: TGTGCCACCAGGGACTGGAGGACAGGAAACTACACCTTC. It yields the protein CATRDWRTGNYTF.

CDR3 DNA: TGTGCCAGCAGCTTAGCAGGGGGCTCCGGAAACACCATATATTTT. It translates to CASSLAGGSGNTIYF. This chain joins TRBV7-2 and TRBJ1-3, with 7 positions matching TRBD1. Germline V gene data show CDR1 as SGHTA and CDR2 as FQGNSA. V dropped 0 bases and J dropped 4; count of bases not matched to a gene: 3. There are 15 residues in the CDR3.

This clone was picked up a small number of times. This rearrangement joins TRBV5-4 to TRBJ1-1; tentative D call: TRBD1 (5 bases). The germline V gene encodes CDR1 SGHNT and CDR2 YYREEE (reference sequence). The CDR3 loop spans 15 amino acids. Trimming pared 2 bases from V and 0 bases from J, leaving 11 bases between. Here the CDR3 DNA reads TGTGCCAGCAGCTTTGGGGGGGTCATGAACACTGAAGCTTTCTTT. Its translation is CASSFGGVMNTEAFF.

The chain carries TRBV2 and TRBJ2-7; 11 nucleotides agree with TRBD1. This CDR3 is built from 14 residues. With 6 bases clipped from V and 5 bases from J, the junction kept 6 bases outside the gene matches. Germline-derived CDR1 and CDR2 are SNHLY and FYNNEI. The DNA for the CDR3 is TGTGCCAGCAGGGACAGGGGGCGCCCCCACGAGCAGTACTTC. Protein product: CASRDRGRPHEQYF.

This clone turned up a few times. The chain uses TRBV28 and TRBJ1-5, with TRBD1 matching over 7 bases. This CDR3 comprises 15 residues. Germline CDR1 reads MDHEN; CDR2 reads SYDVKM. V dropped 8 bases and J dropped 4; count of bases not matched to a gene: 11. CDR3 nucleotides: TGTGCCAGCCACCCTTTTATGGGACAGAATCAGCCCCAGCATTTT. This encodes CASHPFMGQNQPQHF.

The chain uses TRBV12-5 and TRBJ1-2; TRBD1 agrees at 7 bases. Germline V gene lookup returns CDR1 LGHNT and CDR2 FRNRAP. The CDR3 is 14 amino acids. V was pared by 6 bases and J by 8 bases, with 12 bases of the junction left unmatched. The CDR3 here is CASGPLPTGLGYTF. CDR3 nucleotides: TGTGCTAGTGGGCCCCTCCCGACAGGGCTCGGCTACACCTTC.

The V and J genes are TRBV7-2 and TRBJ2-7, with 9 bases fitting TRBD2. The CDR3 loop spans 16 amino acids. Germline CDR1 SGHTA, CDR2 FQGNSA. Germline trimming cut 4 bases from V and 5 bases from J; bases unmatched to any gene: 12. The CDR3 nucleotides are TGTGCCAGCAGCTCTAAATCGCCCCTAGCGGGAAACGAGCAGTACTTC. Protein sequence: CASSSKSPLAGNEQYF.

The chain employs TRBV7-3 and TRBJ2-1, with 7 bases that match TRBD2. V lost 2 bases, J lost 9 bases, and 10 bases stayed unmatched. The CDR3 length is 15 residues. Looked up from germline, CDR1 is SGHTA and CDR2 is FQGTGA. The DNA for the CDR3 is TGTGCCAGCAGCTTAGATGTGGGAGGACTAGGTGAGCAGTTCTTC. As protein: CASSLDVGGLGEQFF.

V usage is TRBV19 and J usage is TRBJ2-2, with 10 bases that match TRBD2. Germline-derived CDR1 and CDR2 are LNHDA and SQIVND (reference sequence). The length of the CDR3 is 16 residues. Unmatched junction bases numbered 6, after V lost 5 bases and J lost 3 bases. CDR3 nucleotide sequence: TGTGCCAGTAGTGCCGTAGCGGGAGGCCACACCGGGGAGCTGTTTTTT. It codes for CASSAVAGGHTGELFF.

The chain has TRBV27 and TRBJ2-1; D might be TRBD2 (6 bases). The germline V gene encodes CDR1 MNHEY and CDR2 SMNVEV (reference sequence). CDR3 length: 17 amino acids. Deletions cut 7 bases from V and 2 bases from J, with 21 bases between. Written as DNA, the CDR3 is TGTGCCAGCACGGATTACGGGAGCGGTAGAACCTACAATGAGCAGTTCTTC. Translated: CASTDYGSGRTYNEQFF.

The DNA for the CDR3 is TGTGCCACCAGCAGAGAAATAGACAGTCATCAGCCCCAGCATTTT. Translating it yields CATSREIDSHQPQHF. V usage is TRBV15 and J usage is TRBJ1-5, with D tentatively TRBD1 (5 bases). With 0 bases removed from V and 5 bases from J, the gap between germline ends came to 11 bases. In germline, CDR1 is LNHNV, CDR2 YYDKDF (reference sequence). The length of the CDR3 is 15 residues.

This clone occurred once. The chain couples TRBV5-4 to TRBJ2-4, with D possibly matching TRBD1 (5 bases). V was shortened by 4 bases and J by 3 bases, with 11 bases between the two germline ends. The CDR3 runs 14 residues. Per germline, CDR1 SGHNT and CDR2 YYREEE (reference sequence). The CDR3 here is CASSPDSFKNIQYF. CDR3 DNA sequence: TGTGCCAGCAGCCCAGACAGTTTCAAAAACATTCAGTACTTC.

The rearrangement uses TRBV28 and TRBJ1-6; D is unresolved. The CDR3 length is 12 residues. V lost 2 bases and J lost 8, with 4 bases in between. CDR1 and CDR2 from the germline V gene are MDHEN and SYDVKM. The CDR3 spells CASSLTDSPLHF. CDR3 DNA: TGTGCCAGCAGTTTAACGGATTCACCCCTCCACTTT.

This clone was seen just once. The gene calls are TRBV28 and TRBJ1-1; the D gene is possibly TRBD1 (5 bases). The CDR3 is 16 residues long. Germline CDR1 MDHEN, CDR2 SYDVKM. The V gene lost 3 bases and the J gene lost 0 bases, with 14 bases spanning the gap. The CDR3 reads CASSFYRTLMNTEAFF. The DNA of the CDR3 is TGTGCCAGCAGTTTCTACCGGACACTCATGAACACTGAAGCTTTCTTT.

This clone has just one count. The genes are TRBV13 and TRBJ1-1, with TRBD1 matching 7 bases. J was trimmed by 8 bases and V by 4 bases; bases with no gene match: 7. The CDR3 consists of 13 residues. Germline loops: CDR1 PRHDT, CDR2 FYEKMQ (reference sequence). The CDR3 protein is CASSSSLGGEAFF. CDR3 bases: TGTGCCAGCAGCTCCAGCCTAGGGGGCGAAGCTTTCTTT.

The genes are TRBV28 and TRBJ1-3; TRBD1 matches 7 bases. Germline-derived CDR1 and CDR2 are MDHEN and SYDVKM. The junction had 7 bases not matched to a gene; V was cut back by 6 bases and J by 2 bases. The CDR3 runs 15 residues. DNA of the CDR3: TGTGCCAGCAGCACTATTACAGGGGCTGGAAACACCATATATTTT. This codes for CASSTITGAGNTIYF.

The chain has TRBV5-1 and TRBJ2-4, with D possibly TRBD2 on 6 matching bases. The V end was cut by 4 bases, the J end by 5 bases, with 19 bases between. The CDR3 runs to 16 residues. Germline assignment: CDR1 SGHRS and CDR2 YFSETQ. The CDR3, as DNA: TGCGCCAGCAGCCCGGTTTCGGGCGGAGGGGAAAACATTCAGTACTTC. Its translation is CASSPVSGGGENIQYF.

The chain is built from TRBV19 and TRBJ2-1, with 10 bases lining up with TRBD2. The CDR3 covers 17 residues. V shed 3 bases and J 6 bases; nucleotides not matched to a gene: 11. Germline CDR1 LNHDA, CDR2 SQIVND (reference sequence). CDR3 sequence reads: CASSIPSGRALFNEQFF. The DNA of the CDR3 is TGTGCCAGTAGTATCCCCAGCGGGAGGGCGTTATTCAATGAGCAGTTCTTC.

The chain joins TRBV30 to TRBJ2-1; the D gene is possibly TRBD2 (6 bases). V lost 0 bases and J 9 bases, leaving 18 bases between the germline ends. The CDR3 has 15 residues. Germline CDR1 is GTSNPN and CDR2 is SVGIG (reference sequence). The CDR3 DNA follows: TGTGCCTGGAGTGTAAGCGTTTCTATGGGGGGTGAGCAGTTCTTC. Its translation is CAWSVSVSMGGEQFF.

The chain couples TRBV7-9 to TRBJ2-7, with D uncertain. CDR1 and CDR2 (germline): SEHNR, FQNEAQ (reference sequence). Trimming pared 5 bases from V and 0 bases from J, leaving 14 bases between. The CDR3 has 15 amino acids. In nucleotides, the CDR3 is TGTGCCAGCAGCAAAGCCCTGGGCAGCTCCTACGAGCAGTACTTC. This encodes CASSKALGSSYEQYF. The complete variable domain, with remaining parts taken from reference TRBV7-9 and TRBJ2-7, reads DTGVSQNPRHKITKRGQNVTFRCDPISEHNRLYWYRQTLGQGPEFLTYFQNEAQLEKSRLLSDRFSAERPKGSFSTLEIQRTEQGDSAMYLCASSKALGSSYEQYFGPGTRLTVT.

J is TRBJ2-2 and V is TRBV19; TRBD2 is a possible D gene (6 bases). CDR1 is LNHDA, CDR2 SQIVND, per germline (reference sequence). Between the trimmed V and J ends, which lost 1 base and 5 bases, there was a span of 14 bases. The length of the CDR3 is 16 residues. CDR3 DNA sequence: TGTGCCAGTAGTATAGGGCAACGGGAGAAAACCGGGGAGCTGTTTTTT. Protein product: CASSIGQREKTGELFF.

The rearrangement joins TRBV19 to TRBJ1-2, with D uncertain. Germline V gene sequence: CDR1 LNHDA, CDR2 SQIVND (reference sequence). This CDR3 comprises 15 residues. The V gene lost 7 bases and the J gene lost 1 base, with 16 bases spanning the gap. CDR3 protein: CASKSGPQFNYGYTF. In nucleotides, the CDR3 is TGTGCCAGTAAATCGGGTCCTCAATTTAACTATGGCTACACCTTC.

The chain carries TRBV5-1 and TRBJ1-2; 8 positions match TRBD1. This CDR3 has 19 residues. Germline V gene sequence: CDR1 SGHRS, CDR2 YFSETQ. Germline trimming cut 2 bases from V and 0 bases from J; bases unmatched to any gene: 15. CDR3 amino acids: CASSFNQGAIGKANYGYTF. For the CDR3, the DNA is TGCGCCAGCAGCTTCAATCAGGGGGCAATTGGGAAGGCTAACTATGGCTACACCTTC.